Listed below are T cell receptor beta chains from one sample, sequenced in a study of T cells after yellow fever vaccination. TCRdb itself ran the 5' RACE reads through MiXCR, one entry per CDR3 protein. The sample has a few hundred thousand distinct CDR3 sequences; approximately 12% are singletons. The specimen was CD4+ T cells sorted from PBMCs, collected 15 days after the yellow fever booster vaccination. Receptors originate from a man younger than 30 who received the YFV17D yellow fever vaccine. The CDR3 runs from the conserved cysteine through the conserved F or W. Each record gives: D gene, V gene, J gene, clone size, CDR3 protein, CDR3 DNA. The D gene is left open where the match is weak. The size field is filled for only some rows; it gives once, few, many or a size class.

>.|TRBV5-1|TRBJ1-6|few
CASSLQGLSPLHF
TGCGCCAGCAGCTTACAGGGTCTGTCACCCCTCCACTTT
>.|TRBV6-2/TRBV6-3|TRBJ2-1|.
CASSLGGAGKANEQFF
TGTGCCAGCAGTTTGGGGGGGGCAGGGAAGGCGAATGAGCAGTTCTTC
>.|TRBV5-1|TRBJ1-2|many
CASSGDDSTGGYTF
TGCGCCAGCAGCGGGGATGATAGCACCGGCGGCTACACCTTC
>.|TRBV3-1|TRBJ2-5|.
CASSQFLETQYF
TGTGCCAGCAGCCAATTTCTGGAGACCCAGTACTTC
>.|TRBV9|TRBJ2-6|.
CASSVNPGANVLTF
TGTGCCAGCAGCGTAAACCCTGGGGCCAACGTCCTGACTTTC
>.|TRBV6-2/TRBV6-3|TRBJ2-1|few
CASSQGLGTPQTSYNEQFF
TGTGCCAGCTCGCAGGGACTGGGGACTCCCCAGACCTCCTACAATGAGCAGTTCTTC
>TRBD1|TRBV5-1|TRBJ1-6|few
CASKKGDRGLSLHF
TGCGCCAGCAAAAAGGGGGACAGGGGGCTATCCCTCCACTTT
>.|TRBV6-2/TRBV6-3|TRBJ1-1|few
CASSFEEDMGTEAFF
TGTGCCAGCAGTTTTGAGGAGGATATGGGCACTGAAGCTTTCTTT
>TRBD2|TRBV27|TRBJ2-2|.
CASQPAGVHTGELFF
TGTGCCAGTCAGCCAGCGGGGGTTCATACCGGGGAGCTGTTTTTT
>.|TRBV7-2|TRBJ2-7|.
CASSLDRTRQYF
TGTGCCAGCAGCTTAGACCGCACGCGGCAGTACTTC
>.|TRBV7-9|TRBJ1-2|few
CASSSGRHYGYTF
TGTGCCAGCAGCTCGGGACGGCACTATGGCTACACCTTC
>TRBD1|TRBV11-2|TRBJ1-1|.
CASNQGAGTEAFF
TGTGCCAGCAATCAGGGGGCGGGCACTGAAGCTTTCTTT
>.|TRBV5-1|TRBJ2-3|.
CASSGGMGDTQYF
TGCGCCAGCAGCGGCGGGATGGGAGATACGCAGTATTTT
>TRBD1|TRBV11-2|TRBJ2-2|few
CASSARQGAGGELFF
TGTGCCAGCAGCGCGAGACAGGGGGCCGGCGGGGAGCTGTTTTTT
>.|TRBV6-4|TRBJ2-1|few
CASSDINTPTRGQFF
TGTGCCAGCAGTGACATTAATACACCAACCCGTGGGCAGTTCTTC
>.|TRBV19|TRBJ1-1|few
CASRIRSANTEAFF
TGTGCCAGTAGGATTCGTTCGGCGAACACTGAAGCTTTCTTT
>.|TRBV6-2/TRBV6-3|TRBJ2-7|.
CASSYSGSYEQYF
TGTGCCAGCAGTTACTCAGGTTCCTACGAGCAGTACTTC
>TRBD1|TRBV7-2|TRBJ1-2|once
CASSLDLDRGLVGYTF
TGTGCCAGCAGCTTAGATCTTGACAGGGGGCTTGTAGGCTACACCTTC
>.|TRBV21-1|TRBJ1-1|few
CASSPGTGLIAEAFF
TGTGCCAGCAGCCCAGGGACAGGGTTGATCGCTGAAGCTTTCTTT
>TRBD2|TRBV7-3|TRBJ2-3|.
CASSLRAGGRTDTQYF
TGTGCCAGCAGCTTAAGGGCGGGGGGACGCACAGATACGCAGTATTTT
>.|TRBV18|TRBJ1-2|.
CASSPEGQPNYGYTF
TGTGCCAGCTCACCAGAAGGACAGCCCAACTATGGCTACACCTTC
>.|TRBV12-5|TRBJ2-2|few
CASADTGELFF
TGTGCTAGTGCAGATACCGGGGAGCTGTTTTTT
>.|TRBV18|TRBJ1-2|few
CASSGTGLDGYTF
TGTGCCAGCTCAGGCACAGGGTTGGATGGCTACACCTTC
>.|TRBV11-2|TRBJ2-2|many
CASSLRIGELFF
TGTGCCAGCAGTTTGAGAATCGGGGAGCTGTTTTTT
>TRBD1|TRBV7-3|TRBJ1-1|.
CASSSTGGTLGTEAFF
TGTGCCAGCAGCTCGACAGGGGGCACGTTGGGCACTGAAGCTTTCTTT
>TRBD1|TRBV7-9|TRBJ2-6|few
CASSEGQGIGANVLTF
TGTGCCAGCAGCGAGGGACAGGGAATTGGGGCCAACGTCCTGACTTTC
>.|TRBV5-6|TRBJ1-2|.
CASSPDPWGYTF
TGTGCCAGCAGCCCGGACCCTTGGGGCTACACCTTC
>.|TRBV20-1|TRBJ2-2|few
CSARSPMAGELFF
TGCAGTGCTAGAAGCCCGATGGCCGGGGAGCTGTTTTTT
>.|TRBV23-1|TRBJ2-5|.
CARYMTDQETQYF
TGCGCCAGATACATGACGGACCAAGAGACCCAGTACTTC
>.|TRBV27|TRBJ1-4|few
CASSLFGRLPTNEKLFF
TGTGCCAGCAGTTTATTCGGCAGACTACCAACTAATGAAAAACTGTTTTTT
>TRBD1|TRBV5-1|TRBJ2-5|.
CASGPGTGGQETQYF
TGCGCCAGCGGCCCCGGGACAGGGGGTCAAGAGACCCAGTACTTC
>TRBD1|TRBV3-1|TRBJ1-1|few
CASSFRTGAEAFF
TGTGCCAGCAGCTTTCGGACAGGGGCTGAAGCTTTCTTT
>.|TRBV6-2/TRBV6-3|TRBJ2-4|.
CASSYGLGEALAKNIQYF
TGTGCCAGCAGTTACGGCCTGGGGGAGGCCCTAGCCAAAAACATTCAGTACTTC
>TRBD1|TRBV11-1|TRBJ1-1|.
CATNSGTGNTEAFF
TGTGCCACCAACTCCGGGACAGGGAACACTGAAGCTTTCTTT
>.|TRBV13|TRBJ2-7|few
CASSLRLDYEQYF
TGTGCCAGCAGCCTGAGACTGGACTACGAGCAGTACTTC
>.|TRBV5-1|TRBJ1-6|.
CASSPRAAGNSPLHF
TGCGCCAGCAGCCCCCGGGCGGCGGGGAATTCACCCCTCCACTTT
>TRBD2|TRBV29-1|TRBJ2-5|.
CSVGLAKETQYF
TGCAGCGTTGGACTAGCTAAAGAGACCCAGTACTTC
>.|TRBV12-5|TRBJ2-7|.
CASGLGQIYEQYF
TGTGCTAGTGGTTTGGGACAGATCTACGAGCAGTACTTC
>.|TRBV21-1|TRBJ2-1|.
CARGQREFF
TGTGCCAGAGGACAGAGGGAGTTCTTC
>TRBD1|TRBV9|TRBJ2-7|few
CASSADRGGSYEQYF
TGTGCCAGCAGCGCGGACAGGGGGGGATCCTACGAGCAGTACTTC
>.|TRBV7-9|TRBJ2-3|.
CASSLRDSPQYF
TGTGCCAGCAGCCTACGGGACTCCCCGCAGTATTTT
>TRBD2|TRBV7-2|TRBJ2-2|.
CASRPGLAGEGTGELFF
TGTGCCAGCAGACCGGGACTAGCCGGGGAGGGCACCGGGGAGCTGTTTTTT
>TRBD1|TRBV11-2|TRBJ2-5|.
CASSKRGQGKGETQYF
TGTGCCAGCAGCAAAAGGGGACAGGGAAAGGGAGAGACCCAGTACTTC
>.|TRBV29-1|TRBJ2-4|many
CSVGVGDGIQYF
TGCAGCGTGGGGGTAGGGGATGGCATTCAGTACTTC
>.|TRBV7-9|TRBJ2-5|few
CASSSQSETQYF
TGTGCCAGCAGTTCCCAATCAGAGACCCAGTACTTC
>.|TRBV4-2|TRBJ2-3|many
CASSHNPTDTQYF
TGTGCCAGCAGCCACAACCCCACAGATACGCAGTATTTT
>.|TRBV7-3|TRBJ2-1|.
CASSFDPAGEQFF
TGTGCCAGCAGCTTTGATCCGGCGGGTGAGCAGTTCTTC
>.|TRBV10-3|TRBJ2-1|.
CAISGRGPGPLLGEQFF
TGTGCCATCAGTGGACGCGGGCCGGGTCCCCTCTTAGGTGAGCAGTTCTTC
>TRBD1|TRBV5-5|TRBJ1-2|.
CASSLSGQNLGGYTF
TGTGCCAGCAGCTTGTCGGGACAGAACCTGGGCGGCTACACCTTC
>.|TRBV5-1|TRBJ1-1|.
CASSRGGGTLNTEAFF
TGCGCCAGCAGCAGGGGTGGCGGAACTTTGAACACTGAAGCTTTCTTT